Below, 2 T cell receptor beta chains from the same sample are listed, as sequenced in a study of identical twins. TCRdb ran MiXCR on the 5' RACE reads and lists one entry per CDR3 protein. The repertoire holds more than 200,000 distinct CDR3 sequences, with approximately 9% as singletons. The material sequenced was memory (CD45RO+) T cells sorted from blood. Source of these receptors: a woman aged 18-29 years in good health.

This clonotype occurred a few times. In DNA, the CDR3 is TGTGCCAGCAGCGGGGGGGATTTAATGGGAATCTCAAATGAGCAGTTCTTC. This gives the protein CASSGGDLMGISNEQFF. The rearrangement joins TRBV5-5 to TRBJ2-1; 7 nucleotides line up with TRBD2. V trimming: 4 bases; J trimming: 7 bases; junction bases outside the gene matches: 17. CDR3 length: 17 amino acids. Germline lookup yields CDR1 SGHKS and CDR2 YYEKEE (reference sequence).

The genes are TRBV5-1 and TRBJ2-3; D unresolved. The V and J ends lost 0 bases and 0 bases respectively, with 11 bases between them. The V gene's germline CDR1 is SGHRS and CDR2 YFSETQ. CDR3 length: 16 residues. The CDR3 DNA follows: TGCGCCAGCAGCTTGGGGACCTCACCTAGCACAGATACGCAGTATTTT. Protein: CASSLGTSPSTDTQYF.